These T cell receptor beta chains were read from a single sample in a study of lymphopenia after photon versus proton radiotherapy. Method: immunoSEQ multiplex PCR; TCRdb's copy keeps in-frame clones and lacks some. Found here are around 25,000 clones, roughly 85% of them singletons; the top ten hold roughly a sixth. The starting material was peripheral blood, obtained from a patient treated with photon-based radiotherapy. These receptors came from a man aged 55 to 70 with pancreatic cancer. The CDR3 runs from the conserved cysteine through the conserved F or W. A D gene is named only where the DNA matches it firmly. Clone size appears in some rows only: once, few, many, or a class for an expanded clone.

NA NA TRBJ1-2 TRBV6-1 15 TGTGCCAGCAGTGTTGAACAGGGCTCCTTCTATGGCTACACCTTC CASSVEQGSFYGYTF
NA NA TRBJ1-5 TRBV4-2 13 TGTGCCAGCAGCCAAGGTGGGGATCAGCCCCAGCATTTT CASSQGGDQPQHF
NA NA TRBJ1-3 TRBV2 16 TGTGCCAGCAGTCAACAGCAACCGAGCTCTGGAAACACCATATATTTT CASSQQQPSSGNTIYF
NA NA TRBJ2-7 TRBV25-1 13 TGTGCCAGCGAAGGAAGACGGACCTACGAGCAGTACTTC CASEGRRTYEQYF
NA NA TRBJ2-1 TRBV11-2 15 TGTGCCAGCAGCTTACGGCGCAGGTCTGGGGATGAGCAGTTCTTC CASSLRRRSGDEQFF
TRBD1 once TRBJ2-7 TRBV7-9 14 TGTGCCAGCACCTCCGGGACAGGGCTGTTCGAGCAGTACTTC CASTSGTGLFEQYF
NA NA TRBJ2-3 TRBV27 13 TGTGCCAGCAGTACAGGATTTAGAAATACGCAGTATTTT CASSTGFRNTQYF
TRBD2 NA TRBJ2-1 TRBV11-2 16 TGTGCCAGCAGCCTATTGACTAGCGGGGGGGGTAGTGAGCAGTTCTTC CASSLLTSGGGSEQFF
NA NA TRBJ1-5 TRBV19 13 TGTGCCAGTGGACTCAAAGGGGATCAGCCCCAGCATTTT CASGLKGDQPQHF
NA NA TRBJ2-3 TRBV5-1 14 TGCGCCAGCAGCTTGGACAGTAGCACAGATACGCAGTATTTT CASSLDSSTDTQYF
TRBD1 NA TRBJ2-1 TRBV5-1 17 TGCGCCAGCAGCTGGGCTAGGGACAGCCCCTCCTACAATGAGCAGTTCTTC CASSWARDSPSYNEQFF
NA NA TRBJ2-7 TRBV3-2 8 TGTGCCGCATTAGGGGGATACTTC CAALGGYF
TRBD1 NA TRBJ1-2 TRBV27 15 TGTGCCAGCAGTTCTTGGGACAGGGTTAACTATGGCTACACCTTC CASSSWDRVNYGYTF
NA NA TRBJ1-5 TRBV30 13 TGTGCCTGGATTGGGCCAGACAATCAGCCCCAGCATTTT CAWIGPDNQPQHF
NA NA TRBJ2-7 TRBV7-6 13 TGTGCCAGCAGCTTAATGACGGGGTCCGAGCAGTACTTC CASSLMTGSEQYF
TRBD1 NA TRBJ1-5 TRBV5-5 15 TGTGCCAGCAGCCCGACAGGGGAGAAAAATCAGCCCCAGCATTTT CASSPTGEKNQPQHF
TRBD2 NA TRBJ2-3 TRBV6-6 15 TGTGCCAGCAGTTACTCACTAGCGACGACAGATACGCAGTATTTT CASSYSLATTDTQYF
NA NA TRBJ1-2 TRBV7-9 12 TGTGCCAGCAGCTTAGGGGATTGGGGCTACACCTTC CASSLGDWGYTF
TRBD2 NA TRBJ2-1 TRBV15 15 TGTGCCACCAGCAGAGCGCGGGGGGTGGTCAATGAGCAGTTCTTC CATSRARGVVNEQFF
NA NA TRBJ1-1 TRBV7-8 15 TGTGCCAGCAGCTTAGTTACGGACATGAACACTGAAGCTTTCTTT CASSLVTDMNTEAFF
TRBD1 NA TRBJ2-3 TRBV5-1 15 TGCGCCAGCAGCTTCCCGGGACAGAGCACAGATACGCAGTATTTT CASSFPGQSTDTQYF
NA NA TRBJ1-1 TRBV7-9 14 TGTGCCAGCAGCTCAGCCCGGGGCCGGGAAAGCGCTTTCTTT CASSSARGRESAFF
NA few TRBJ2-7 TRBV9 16 TGTGCCAGCAGCGTAGCCTCGGGGGGCACCACCTACGAGCAGTACTTC CASSVASGGTTYEQYF
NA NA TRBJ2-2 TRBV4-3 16 TGCGCCAGCAGCCAAGATCTGGCAGGGCGAGCCGGGGAGCTGTTTTTT CASSQDLAGRAGELFF